One and the same sample provided the 4 T cell receptor beta chains below, sequenced in a study of blood T cell repertoires in COVID-19. Libraries were prepared by immunoSEQ multiplex PCR; TCRdb keeps only in-frame clonotypes and omits some of them. The sample includes 300,000 or so clones, under 90% of them seen just once. The sample was PBMCs or T cells enriched from blood (not recorded which). These receptors were taken from a woman in her forties or fifties who had been exposed to COVID-19.

This chain joins TRBV6-1 and TRBJ1-4; D not certain. Trimming left V 4 bases short and J 0 bases short, with 12 bases between. The CDR3 totals 16 residues. Germline CDR1 and CDR2: MNHNS and SASEGT. CDR3 nucleotides: TGTGCCAGCAGTGCCGTTGGACTTGCAACTAATGAAAAACTGTTTTTT. This translates into CASSAVGLATNEKLFF.

The V gene is TRBV4-2, the J gene TRBJ1-1; TRBD1 aligns across 7 bases. The germline V gene has CDR1 LGHNA and CDR2 YNFKEQ. Germline trimming cut 0 bases from V and 5 bases from J; bases unmatched to any gene: 3. The CDR3 has 14 amino acids. CDR3 loop: CASSQEVQGTEAFF. The CDR3 coding sequence is TGTGCCAGCAGCCAAGAGGTACAGGGGACTGAAGCTTTCTTT.

The gene calls are TRBV6-5 and TRBJ1-2; D gene unclear. CDR3 size: 13 residues. V gave up 6 bases and J gave up 3 bases, with 11 bases separating them. Looked up from germline, CDR1 is MNHEY and CDR2 is SVGAGI. In nucleotides, the CDR3 is TGTGCCAGCAGAAACACAGTGGACTATGGCTACACCTTC. Protein sequence: CASRNTVDYGYTF.

This clone was seen only a few times. This chain joins TRBV15 and TRBJ2-5; 16 bases agree with TRBD2. The junction had 3 bases not matched to a gene; V was cut back by 4 bases and J by 4 bases. The CDR3 consists of 16 residues. CDR1 LNHNV and CDR2 YYDKDF come from the germline V gene (reference sequence). The DNA of the CDR3 is TGTGCCACCAGCACCGGGACTAGCGGGGGGGCAGAGACCCAGTACTTC. Translating gives CATSTGTSGGAETQYF.